This T cell receptor (beta chain) was recorded in a study of shared T cell receptors in the human thymus. Per germline, CDR1 MNHEY and CDR2 SVGAGI. The CDR3 totals 15 residues. Comment on this clone: One junction end disagrees with the germline gene, perhaps due to a read error.

TCRdb's table, derived via immunoSEQ multiplex PCR, lists solely in-frame clones and lacks some. Here the sample spans hundreds of thousands of clones, more than 85% being singletons. This clonotype was obtained from a human donor. This rearrangement joins TRBV6-5 to TRBJ2-1, with D possibly called TRBD1 or TRBD2 (5 bases each). Material for sequencing was thymocytes. CDR3 residues: CASSSNRGSDNEQFF. The DNA of the CDR3 is TGTGCCAGCAGTTCAAATCGGGGCTCCGACAATGAGCAGTTCTTC.